The entry that follows covers one T cell receptor beta chain sequence. Its specificity is unknown. The sample comes from a study of beta chain features in type 1 diabetes. The study reverse transcribed the entire isolated RNA, so it sequenced expressed TCRB transcripts. Approximately 3.5 million reads per sample were averaged for naive, central memory and regulatory samples. Measured with immunoSEQ multiplex PCR; TCRdb has only the in-frame clones, and not every one. The repertoire holds around 600,000 clones, with 9.5% to 15% as singletons. Using CD45RO/CCR7/CD25/CD127/CD95/CD27, CD4+ naive, central memory, regulatory and stem cell-like memory cells were sorted. Populations obtained by sorting all exceeded 98% purity. The CDR3 runs to 15 residues. Germline CDR1 and CDR2: SNHLY and FYNNEI. The J segment lost 5 bases and the V segment lost 8 bases, leaving 11 bases of the junction unmatched. Points from the study as a whole: The study left unresolved whether HLA type influences TCRB rearrangement. When Type 1 diabetes patients were examined, their TCRB CDR3s proved moderately but significantly shorter in all four CD4+ subsets.

This clonotype originated in a man aged 30 to 39 with type 1 diabetes. The source material was naive CD4+ T cells from blood. This chain uses TRBV2 with TRBJ2-3; 9 bases are shared with TRBD2. Here the CDR3 reads CASFPLAGEVDTQYF. The CDR3 DNA reads TGTGCCAGCTTCCCTTTAGCGGGGGAAGTAGATACGCAGTATTTT.